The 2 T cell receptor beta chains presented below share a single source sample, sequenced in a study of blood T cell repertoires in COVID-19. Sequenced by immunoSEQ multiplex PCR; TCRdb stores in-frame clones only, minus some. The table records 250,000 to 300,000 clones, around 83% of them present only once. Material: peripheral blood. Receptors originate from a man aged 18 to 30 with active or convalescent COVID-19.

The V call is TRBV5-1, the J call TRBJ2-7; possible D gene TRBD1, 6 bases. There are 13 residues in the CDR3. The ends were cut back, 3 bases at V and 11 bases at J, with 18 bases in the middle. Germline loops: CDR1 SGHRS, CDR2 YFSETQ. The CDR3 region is CASSWEQGRAEYF. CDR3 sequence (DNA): TGCGCCAGCAGCTGGGAACAGGGCCGAGCGGAGTACTTC.

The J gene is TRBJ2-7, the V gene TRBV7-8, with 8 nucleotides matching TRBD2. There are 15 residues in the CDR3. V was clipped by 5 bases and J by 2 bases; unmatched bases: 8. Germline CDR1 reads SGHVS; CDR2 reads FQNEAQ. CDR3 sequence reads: CASSPGGGPTYEQYF. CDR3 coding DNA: TGTGCCAGCAGCCCAGGCGGGGGGCCCACCTACGAGCAGTACTTC.